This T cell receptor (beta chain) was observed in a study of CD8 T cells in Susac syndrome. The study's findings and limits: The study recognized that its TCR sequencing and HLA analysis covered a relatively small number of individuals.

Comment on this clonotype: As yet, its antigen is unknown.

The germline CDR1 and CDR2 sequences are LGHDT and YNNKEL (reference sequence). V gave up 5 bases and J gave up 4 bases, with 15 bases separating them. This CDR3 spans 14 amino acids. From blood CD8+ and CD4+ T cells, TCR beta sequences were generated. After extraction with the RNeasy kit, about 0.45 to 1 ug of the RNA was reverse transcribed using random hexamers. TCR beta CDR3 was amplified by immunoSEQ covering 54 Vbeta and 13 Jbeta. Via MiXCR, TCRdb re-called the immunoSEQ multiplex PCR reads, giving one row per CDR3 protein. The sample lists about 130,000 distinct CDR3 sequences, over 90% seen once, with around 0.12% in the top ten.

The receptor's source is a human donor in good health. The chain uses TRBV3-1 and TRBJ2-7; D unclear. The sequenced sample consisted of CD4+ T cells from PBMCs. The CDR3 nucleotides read TGTGCCAGCAGCTATTGGACCTCCGGGTACGAGCAGTACTTC. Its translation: CASSYWTSGYEQYF.